Shown below are 29 T cell receptor beta chains from a single sample sequenced in a study of tumor and adjacent non-tumor tissue in lung cancer. RNA was extracted from bulk tissue without any cell sorting. A modified ARM-PCR protocol with three rounds of nested PCR amplified TCRbeta. TCRdb used MiXCR to reprocess the multiplex PCR reads, holding one entry per CDR3 protein. The sample has about 200,000 distinct CDR3 sequences; around 70% are singletons. Sequenced material: lung tumor tissue. The receptors stem from a man in his 60s with non-small cell lung cancer.

As concerns this clonotype: A junction end diverges from the germline sequence, so it may reflect a read error. J is TRBJ1-5 and V is TRBV6-5; no clear D gene. From germline, CDR1 is MNHEY and CDR2 SVGAGI. CDR3 size: 15 residues. CDR3 sequence: CASLDGLYSDQPQHF. Here the CDR3 DNA reads TGTGCCAGCTTGGACGGGCTCTATAGCGATCAGCCCCAGCATTTT.

This clonotype has ten or more counts. CDR3 sequence: CSVRQGGDTQYF. Written as DNA, the CDR3 is TGCAGCGTACGACAGGGAGGAGATACGCAGTATTTT. The V call is TRBV29-1, the J call TRBJ2-3; possible D gene TRBD1, 7 bases. The CDR3 loop spans 12 amino acids. V was cut by 6 bases and J by 5 bases, with 12 bases left in between. Germline V gene lookup returns CDR1 SQVTM and CDR2 ANQGSEA.

The genes are TRBV6-1 and TRBJ1-6, with D unclear. V lost 3 bases and J lost 14, with 14 bases in between. In germline, CDR1 is MNHNS, CDR2 SASEGT. This CDR3 has 13 residues. CDR3 residues: CASSDSFNSALHF. The CDR3 nucleotides are TGTGCCAGCAGTGATTCATTTAACTCAGCCCTCCACTTT.

Comment on this clonotype: The final CDR3 position lacks the conserved phenylalanine or tryptophan, pointing to a likely read error. V gene TRBV6-1 combines with J gene TRBJ2-4; D is unclear. Looked up from germline, CDR1 is MNHNS and CDR2 is SASEGT. The CDR3 runs to 18 residues. The V end lost 1 base, the J end lost 0 bases, and 16 bases lay between the germline ends. The CDR3 region has the DNA TGTGCCAGCAGTGAAGAAATGGTTCGGGCCTCAGCCAAAAACATTCAGTACTTA. As protein: CASSEEMVRASAKNIQYL.

This clonotype was seen once. J is TRBJ2-7 and V is TRBV12-3 or TRBV12-4; 7 nucleotides line up with TRBD1. V trimming: 2 bases; J trimming: 2 bases; junction bases outside the gene matches: 6. This CDR3 contains 15 residues. CDR3 DNA: TGTGCCAGCAGTTTATCACAGGGGCGAACCTACGAGCAGTACTTC. This gives the protein CASSLSQGRTYEQYF.

Concerning this clonotype: A much larger clone lies a single base off, so this may be a read error. V and J are TRBV20-1 and TRBJ2-3; tentatively, D is TRBD1 (6 bases). CDR1 and CDR2 from the germline V gene are DFQATT and SNEGSKA (reference sequence). The CDR3 covers 12 residues. DNA for the CDR3: TGCAAAGGGACAAGCAGCAGGTCTGCGAAGTATTTT. Protein sequence: CKGTSSRSAKYF.

This clonotype occurred once. A much larger clone sits a single nucleotide away, making a read error possible. Likely a read error: the CDR3 ends without its conserved phenylalanine or tryptophan. The chain uses TRBV6-5 and TRBJ2-3; D gene unclear. In germline, CDR1 is MNHEY, CDR2 SVGAGI. The CDR3 totals 13 residues. V lost 3 bases and J lost 10, with 14 bases in between. The CDR3 loop is CASSYDGTAAQYL. In DNA form, the CDR3 reads TGTGCCAGCAGTTATGATGGAACGGCCGCGCAGTATTTA.

To note about this clonotype: The junction departs from germline at one end; a sequencing error may be responsible. V gene TRBV12-3 or TRBV12-4 combines with J gene TRBJ2-5, with 8 bases lining up with TRBD1. CDR3 length equals 16 residues. CDR3 coding DNA: TGTGCCAGCAGTTTAGCGCTTGGGACAGGACAACAGACCCTGTACTTC. It codes for CASSLALGTGQQTLYF.

V and J are TRBV20-1 and TRBJ2-5, with D possibly being TRBD1 (6 bases). The CDR3 contains 14 residues. Germline V gene lookup returns CDR1 DFQATT and CDR2 SNEGSKA (reference sequence). Trimming removed 5 bases at V and 4 bases at J, with 17 bases between. CDR3 loop: CSALWWGLRETQYF. The CDR3 DNA reads as TGCAGTGCTCTATGGTGGGGGCTGAGAGAGACCCAGTACTTC.

This clonotype appeared a few times. Given a much more abundant clone one base away, this may be a read error. The rearrangement joins TRBV11-2 to TRBJ1-2, with no clear D. Per germline, CDR1 SGHAT and CDR2 FQNNGV. This CDR3 contains 13 residues. Trimming stripped 3 bases from V and 3 bases from J, with 8 bases between. CDR3 in DNA: TGTGCCAGCAGCTTGGAACTCGACTATGGCTACACCTTC. Its translation: CASSLELDYGYTF.

This rearrangement joins TRBV20-1 to TRBJ2-5; TRBD2 aligns across 9 bases. V shed 3 bases and J 1 base; nucleotides not matched to a gene: 6. This CDR3 contains 15 residues. Germline-derived CDR1 and CDR2 are DFQATT and SNEGSKA (reference sequence). The CDR3 here is CSARETSGAQETQYF. The CDR3, as DNA: TGCAGTGCTAGGGAGACTAGCGGAGCCCAAGAGACCCAGTACTTC.

Regarding this clonotype: This may stem from a read error, because a much larger clone lies one nucleotide away. V is TRBV20-1 and J is TRBJ2-3; D gene ambiguous. The CDR3 loop spans 12 amino acids. Trimming took 5 bases from V and 7 from J, leaving 13 bases between them. Germline CDR1 DFQATT, CDR2 SNEGSKA (reference sequence). This chain's CDR3 is CSARPGAHTQYF. CDR3 sequence (DNA): TGCAGTGCTCGTCCCGGAGCACATACGCAGTATTTT.

In the case of this clonotype: One end of the junction varies from germline; a read error may be responsible. V gene TRBV5-6 combines with J gene TRBJ2-1; D might be TRBD2 (6 bases). This CDR3 contains 11 residues. Per germline, CDR1 SGHDT and CDR2 YYEEEE. This CDR3 reads CACSSRGGQFF. DNA for the CDR3: TGTGCCTGCAGCTCACGGGGAGGGCAGTTCTTC.

About this clonotype: This could be a read error, since a much larger clone is one nucleotide away. The rearrangement links TRBV6-5 to TRBJ2-5, with TRBD2 as a possible D gene (6 bases). The CDR3 has 13 residues. CDR1 and CDR2 from the germline V gene are MNHEY and SVGAGI. The ends were cut back, 9 bases at V and 9 bases at J, with 20 bases in the middle. The CDR3 bases are TGTGCCAGTGATACCGGGACCGCGGGGCCCCAGTACTTC. Its protein product is CASDTGTAGPQYF.

About this clonotype itself: The junction shows a germline mismatch at one end, possibly a read error. The V call is TRBV20-1, the J call TRBJ2-3, with unresolved D. Germline values: CDR1 DFQATT, CDR2 SNEGSKA (reference sequence). This CDR3 spans 13 amino acids. The CDR3 region has the DNA TGCAGTGCCTGGCCCGGAGTGGCAGATACGCAATATTTT. Its protein is CSAWPGVADTQYF.

To note about this clonotype: Germline and junction disagree at one end, which may indicate a read error. The chain uses TRBV11-3 and TRBJ2-5; tentatively, D is TRBD2 (6 bases). The V gene's germline CDR1 is SGHNT and CDR2 YENEEA. The CDR3 consists of 15 residues. For the CDR3, the DNA is TGTGCCAGCAGCTTAGCTGGTGGGGAGGTGGAGACCCGGTACTTC. It encodes CASSLAGGEVETRYF.

A word on this clonotype: Being one base from a much bigger clone, this may be a read error. This rearrangement joins TRBV12-3 or TRBV12-4 to TRBJ1-5, with a possible D match to TRBD1 (5 bases). The length of the CDR3 is 15 residues. CDR3 nucleotides: TGTGCCAGCAGTTTGTTATTGGGGGAAGGTCAGCCCCAGCAGTTT. Translated, it gives CASSLLLGEGQPQQF.

A remark on this clonotype: A much more abundant neighbour one base away suggests this may be a read error. This CDR3 is missing its conserved last phenylalanine or tryptophan, likely due to a read error. The rearrangement links TRBV6-6 to TRBJ1-1; D not resolved. CDR3 length: 15 residues. The germline gives CDR1 MNHNY, CDR2 SVGAGI (reference sequence). The V end was cut by 1 base, the J end by 6 bases, with 15 bases between. The CDR3 DNA reads TGTGCCAGCAGTTACTTGGCAGCCATCGAATCTGAAGCTTTCCTT. As protein: CASSYLAAIESEAFL.

This rearrangement joins TRBV4-1 to TRBJ2-3; the match to TRBD1 covers 9 bases. This CDR3 is 16 amino acids long. Germline trimming cut 10 bases from V and 5 bases from J; bases unmatched to any gene: 16. CDR1 is MGHRA, CDR2 YSYEKL, per germline. The CDR3 spells CAISQRGGQGKDTQYF. CDR3 bases: TGCGCCATTAGCCAACGGGGCGGACAGGGGAAAGATACGCAGTATTTT.

As for this clonotype: This may come from a read error, since a much larger clone is one base off. The chain links TRBV20-1 to TRBJ2-7; 7 bases map to TRBD1. CDR1 and CDR2 (germline): DFQATT, SNEGSKA (reference sequence). There are 13 residues in the CDR3. Here the CDR3 reads CSAHDRARYGQYF. Here the CDR3 DNA reads TGCAGTGCACACGACAGGGCTCGCTACGGGCAGTACTTC.

With regard to this clonotype: A read error may produce the germline difference seen at one junction end. V gene TRBV11-2 combines with J gene TRBJ2-5, with 7 bases lining up with TRBD2. The CDR3 runs 13 residues. CDR1 and CDR2 from the germline V gene are SGHAT and FQNNGV. CDR3 in DNA: TGTGCCATCAGCCCCGTGGCCCGGGAGGCCCAGTACTTC. It translates to CAISPVAREAQYF.

Concerning this clonotype itself: A much larger clone differs by one base, so this may be a read error. The V and J genes are TRBV20-1 and TRBJ1-1; tentatively, D is TRBD1 (6 bases). There are 15 residues in the CDR3. The V end lost 0 bases, the J end lost 1 base, and 12 bases lay between the germline ends. Germline V gives CDR1 DFQATT, CDR2 SNEGSKA (reference sequence). Here the CDR3 reads CSARDPGHPNTEAFF. CDR3 in DNA: TGCAGTGCTAGAGATCCGGGACACCCGAACACTGAAGCTTTCTTT.

The CDR3 reads CATSLGGTYTQYF. CDR3 bases: TGTGCCACCAGTCTAGGAGGGACATATACGCAGTATTTT. V is TRBV24-1 and J is TRBJ2-3, with D perhaps matching TRBD1 or TRBD2 (6 bases each). The CDR3 totals 13 residues. Germline CDR1 KGHDR, CDR2 SFDVKD. Trimming shortened V by 6 bases and J by 7 bases, and 13 bases separated the two germline ends.

Remarks on this clonotype: This clone may be a read error of a much larger clone one base away. This chain links TRBV6-5 with TRBJ1-2, with 7 bases that match TRBD1. The CDR3 loop spans 12 amino acids. CDR1 is MNHEY, CDR2 SVGAGI, per germline. CDR3 DNA: TGTGTCAGCAGCCTCCCAGGGGGTGGCTACACCTTC. Its protein is CVSSLPGGGYTF.

Notes on this clonotype: A much larger clone lies one base from this, so it may be a read error. The J gene is TRBJ2-2, the V gene TRBV28; the D gene is possibly TRBD2 (6 bases). Looked up from germline, CDR1 is MDHEN and CDR2 is SYDVKM. CDR3 length equals 14 residues. The CDR3 here is CASGGTSNIGELFF. CDR3 bases: TGTGCCAGCGGCGGGACTTCTAACATCGGGGAGCTGTTTTTT.

V usage is TRBV5-1 and J usage is TRBJ2-5; D gene unclear. The V gene lost 5 bases and the J gene lost 5 bases, with 13 bases spanning the gap. The germline V gene has CDR1 SGHRS and CDR2 YFSETQ. The CDR3 is made up of 13 amino acids. The CDR3 DNA sequence: TGCGCCAGCAGGGCCGAGGATTATGAGACCCAGTACTTC. As protein: CASRAEDYETQYF.

The sample holds many counts of this clonotype. The rearrangement joins TRBV4-2 to TRBJ2-5, with D maybe TRBD2 (6 bases). CDR3 length equals 15 residues. Germline V gene lookup returns CDR1 LGHNA and CDR2 YNFKEQ. V lost 0 bases, J lost 4 bases, and 12 bases lay in between. The CDR3 is CASSQDGGSGETQYF. The DNA for the CDR3 is TGTGCCAGCAGCCAAGACGGGGGATCTGGAGAGACCCAGTACTTC.

This clonotype was seen a single time. The junction departs from germline at one end; a sequencing error may be responsible. The chain joins TRBV5-6 to TRBJ1-2, with no clear D. The CDR3 runs to 15 residues. CDR1 is SGHDT and CDR2 is YYEEEE in the germline V gene. CDR3 in amino acids: CATSSLWGQLNGYTF. The CDR3 DNA sequence: TGTGCCACCAGCTCCCTTTGGGGTCAGCTCAATGGCTACACCTTC.

A single count supports this clonotype. Compared with germline, one end of the junction differs, possibly owing to a read error. The chain carries TRBV5-1 and TRBJ2-1, with 9 positions matching TRBD2. Looked up from germline, CDR1 is SGHRS and CDR2 is YFSETQ. CDR3 length: 19 residues. The CDR3 DNA follows: TGCGCCTGCAGCTTGGACCCTGGCGGGGGGGCCAAGTCCTACAATGAGCAGTTCTTC. Translation gives CACSLDPGGGAKSYNEQFF.